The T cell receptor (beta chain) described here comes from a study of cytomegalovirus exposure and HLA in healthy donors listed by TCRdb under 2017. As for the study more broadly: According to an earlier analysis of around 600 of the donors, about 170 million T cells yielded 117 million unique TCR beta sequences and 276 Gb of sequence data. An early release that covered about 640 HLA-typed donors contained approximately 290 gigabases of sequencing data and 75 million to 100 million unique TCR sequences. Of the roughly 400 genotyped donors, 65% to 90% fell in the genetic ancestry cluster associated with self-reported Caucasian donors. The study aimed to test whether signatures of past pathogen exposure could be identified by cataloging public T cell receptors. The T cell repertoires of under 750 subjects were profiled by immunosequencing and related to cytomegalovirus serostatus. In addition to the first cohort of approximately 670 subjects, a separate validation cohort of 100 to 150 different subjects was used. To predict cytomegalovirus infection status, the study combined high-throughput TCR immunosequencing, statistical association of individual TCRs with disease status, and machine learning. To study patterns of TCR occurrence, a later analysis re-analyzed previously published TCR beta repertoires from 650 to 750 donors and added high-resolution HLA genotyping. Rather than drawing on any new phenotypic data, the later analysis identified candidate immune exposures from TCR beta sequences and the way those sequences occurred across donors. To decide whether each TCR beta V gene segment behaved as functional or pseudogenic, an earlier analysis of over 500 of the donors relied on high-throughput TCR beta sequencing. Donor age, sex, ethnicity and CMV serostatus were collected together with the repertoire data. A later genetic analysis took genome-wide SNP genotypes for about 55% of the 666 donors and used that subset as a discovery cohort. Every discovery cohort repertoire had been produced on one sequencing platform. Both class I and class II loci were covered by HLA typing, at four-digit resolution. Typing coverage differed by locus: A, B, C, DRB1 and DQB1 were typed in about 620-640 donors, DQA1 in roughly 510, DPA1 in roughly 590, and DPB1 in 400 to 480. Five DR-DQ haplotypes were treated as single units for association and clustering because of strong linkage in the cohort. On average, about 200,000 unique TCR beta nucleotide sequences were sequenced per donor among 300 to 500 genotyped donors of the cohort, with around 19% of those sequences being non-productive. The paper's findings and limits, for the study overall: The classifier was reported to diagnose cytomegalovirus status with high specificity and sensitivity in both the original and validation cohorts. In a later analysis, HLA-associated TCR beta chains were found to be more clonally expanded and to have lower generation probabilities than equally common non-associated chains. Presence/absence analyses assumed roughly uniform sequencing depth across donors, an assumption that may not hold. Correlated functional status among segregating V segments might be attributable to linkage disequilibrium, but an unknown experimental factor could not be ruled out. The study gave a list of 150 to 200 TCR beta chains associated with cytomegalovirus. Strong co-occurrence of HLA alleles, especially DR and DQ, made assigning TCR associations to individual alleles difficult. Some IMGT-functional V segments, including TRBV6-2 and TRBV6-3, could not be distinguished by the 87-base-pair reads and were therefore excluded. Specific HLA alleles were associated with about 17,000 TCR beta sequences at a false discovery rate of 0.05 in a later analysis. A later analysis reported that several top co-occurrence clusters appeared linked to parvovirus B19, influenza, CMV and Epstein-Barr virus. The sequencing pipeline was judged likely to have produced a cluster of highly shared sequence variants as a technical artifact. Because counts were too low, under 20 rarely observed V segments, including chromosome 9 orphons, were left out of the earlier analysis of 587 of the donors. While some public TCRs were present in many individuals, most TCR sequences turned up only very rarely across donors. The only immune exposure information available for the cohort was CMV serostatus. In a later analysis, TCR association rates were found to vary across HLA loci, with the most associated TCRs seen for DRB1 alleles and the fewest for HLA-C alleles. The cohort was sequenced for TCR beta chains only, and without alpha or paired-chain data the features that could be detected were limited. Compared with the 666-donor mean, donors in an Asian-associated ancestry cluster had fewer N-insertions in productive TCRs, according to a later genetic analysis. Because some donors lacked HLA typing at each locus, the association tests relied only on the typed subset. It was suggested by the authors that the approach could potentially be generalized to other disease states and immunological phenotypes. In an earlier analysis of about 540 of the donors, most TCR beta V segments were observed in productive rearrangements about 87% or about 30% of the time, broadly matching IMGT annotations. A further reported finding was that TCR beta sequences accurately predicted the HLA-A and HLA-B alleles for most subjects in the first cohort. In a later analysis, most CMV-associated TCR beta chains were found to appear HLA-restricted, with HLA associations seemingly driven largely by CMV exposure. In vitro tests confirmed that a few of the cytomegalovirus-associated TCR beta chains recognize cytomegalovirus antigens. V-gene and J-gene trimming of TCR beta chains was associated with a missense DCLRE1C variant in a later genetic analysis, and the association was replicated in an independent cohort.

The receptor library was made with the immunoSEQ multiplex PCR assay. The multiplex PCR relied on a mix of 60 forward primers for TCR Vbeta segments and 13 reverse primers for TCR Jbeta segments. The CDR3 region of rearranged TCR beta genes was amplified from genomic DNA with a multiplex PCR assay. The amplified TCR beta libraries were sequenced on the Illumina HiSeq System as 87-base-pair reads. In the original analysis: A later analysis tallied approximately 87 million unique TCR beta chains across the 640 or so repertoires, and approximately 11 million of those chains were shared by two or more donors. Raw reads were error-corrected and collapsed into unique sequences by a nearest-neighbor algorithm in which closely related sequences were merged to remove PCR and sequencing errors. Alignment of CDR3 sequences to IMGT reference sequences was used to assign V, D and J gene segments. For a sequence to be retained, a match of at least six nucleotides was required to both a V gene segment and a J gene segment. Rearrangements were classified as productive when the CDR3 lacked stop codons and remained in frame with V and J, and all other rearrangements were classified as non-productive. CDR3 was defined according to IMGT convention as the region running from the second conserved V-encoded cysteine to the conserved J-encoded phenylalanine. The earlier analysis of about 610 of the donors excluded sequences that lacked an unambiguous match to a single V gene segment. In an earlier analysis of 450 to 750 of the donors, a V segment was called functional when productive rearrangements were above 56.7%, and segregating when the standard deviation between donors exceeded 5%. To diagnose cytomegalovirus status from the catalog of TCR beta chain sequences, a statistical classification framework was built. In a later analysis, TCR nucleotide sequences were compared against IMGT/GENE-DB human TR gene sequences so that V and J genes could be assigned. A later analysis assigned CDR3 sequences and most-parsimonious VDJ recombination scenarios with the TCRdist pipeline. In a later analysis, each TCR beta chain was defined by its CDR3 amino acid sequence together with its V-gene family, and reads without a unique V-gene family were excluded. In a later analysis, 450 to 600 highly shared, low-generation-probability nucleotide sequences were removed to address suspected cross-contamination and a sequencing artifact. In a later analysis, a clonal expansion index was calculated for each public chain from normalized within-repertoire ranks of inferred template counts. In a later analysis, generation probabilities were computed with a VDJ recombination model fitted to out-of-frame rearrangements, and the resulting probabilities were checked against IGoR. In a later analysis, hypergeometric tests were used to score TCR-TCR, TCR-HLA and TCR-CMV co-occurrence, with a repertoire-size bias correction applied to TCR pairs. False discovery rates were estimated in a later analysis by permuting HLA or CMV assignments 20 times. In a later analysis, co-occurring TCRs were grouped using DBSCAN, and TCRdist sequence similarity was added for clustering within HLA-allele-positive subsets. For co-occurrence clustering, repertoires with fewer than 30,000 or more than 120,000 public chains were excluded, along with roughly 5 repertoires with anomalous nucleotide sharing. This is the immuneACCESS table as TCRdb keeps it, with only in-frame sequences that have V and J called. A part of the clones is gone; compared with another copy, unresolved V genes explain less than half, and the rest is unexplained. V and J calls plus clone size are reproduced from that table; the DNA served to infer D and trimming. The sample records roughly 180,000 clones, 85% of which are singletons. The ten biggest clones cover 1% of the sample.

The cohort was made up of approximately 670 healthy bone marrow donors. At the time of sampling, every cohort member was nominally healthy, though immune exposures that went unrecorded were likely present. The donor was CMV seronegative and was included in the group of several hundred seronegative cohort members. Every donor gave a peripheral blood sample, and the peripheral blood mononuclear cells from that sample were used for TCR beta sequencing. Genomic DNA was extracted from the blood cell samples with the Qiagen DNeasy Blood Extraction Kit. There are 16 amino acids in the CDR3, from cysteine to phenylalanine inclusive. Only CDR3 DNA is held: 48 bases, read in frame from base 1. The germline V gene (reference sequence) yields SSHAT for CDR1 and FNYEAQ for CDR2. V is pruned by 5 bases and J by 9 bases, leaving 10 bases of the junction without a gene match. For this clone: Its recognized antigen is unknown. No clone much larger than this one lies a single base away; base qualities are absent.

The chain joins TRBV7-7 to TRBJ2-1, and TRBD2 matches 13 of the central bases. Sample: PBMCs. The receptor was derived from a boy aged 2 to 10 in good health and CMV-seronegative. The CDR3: CASSPMGLAGWGEQFF. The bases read TGTGCCAGCAGCCCGATGGGACTAGCGGGGTGGGGTGAGCAGTTCTTC.